These 10 T cell receptor beta chains share one sample of origin, sequenced in a study of T cell changes during pregnancy in multiple sclerosis (dated by TCRdb to 2018 to 2020). Receptor libraries were prepared by the immunoSEQ multiplex PCR assay. The clones in this table, taken by TCRdb from immuneACCESS, are in-frame only. Not every clone is retained; where verified, under half of the shortfall comes from an unresolved V gene, and the cause of the rest is unknown. The sample records 40,000 to 45,000 clones, more than 80% of which are singletons. Around 0.7% of the sample rests with the top ten. The sequences come from CD4+ T cells from peripheral blood mononuclear cells, collected before pregnancy. The receptor set was obtained from a female donor with multiple sclerosis, enrolled in a pregnancy study.

This clone was counted a single time. This chain connects TRBV4-3 to TRBJ2-2, with 8 positions matching TRBD2. J lost 2 bases, V lost 0 bases, and 11 bases had no gene match. The CDR3 runs 19 residues. Germline CDR1 and CDR2: LGHNA and YSLEER. Here the CDR3 DNA reads TGCGCCAGCAGCCAAGAGTTAACCAGCGGGGGAGCTAACACCGGGGAGCTGTTTTTT. As protein: CASSQELTSGGANTGELFF.

The V gene is TRBV5-5, the J gene TRBJ1-2; D is uncertain. The ends were cut back, 0 bases at V and 0 bases at J, with 9 bases in the middle. Germline V CDR1 and CDR2: SGHKS, YYEKEE (reference sequence). This CDR3 region has 15 residues. The chain's CDR3 is CASSLEGGSNYGYTF. The DNA of the CDR3 is TGTGCCAGCAGCTTGGAGGGAGGGTCTAACTATGGCTACACCTTC.

The chain combines TRBV10-3 with TRBJ2-7, with D perhaps TRBD2 (5 bases). CDR1 ENHRY and CDR2 SYGVKD come from the germline V gene. V was pared by 8 bases and J by 2 bases, with 16 bases between. CDR3 length equals 14 residues. The CDR3 nucleotides read TGTGCCATCGGGGTGAGGGCTGAACCCTACGAGCAGTACTTC. Protein sequence: CAIGVRAEPYEQYF.

The DNA for the CDR3 is TGCGCCAGCAGCACCTTACTAGCGGGGGCGACGTACCAAGAGACCCAGTACTTC. Its protein is CASSTLLAGATYQETQYF. The chain links TRBV5-1 to TRBJ2-5; 11 positions agree with TRBD2. The CDR3 sequence is 18 residues long. J gave up 0 bases and V 4 bases, and 11 bases lay outside the gene matches. Per the germline V gene, CDR1 is SGHRS and CDR2 is YFSETQ. Drawing the rest from reference TRBV5-1 and TRBJ2-5, the complete variable domain is KAGVTQTPRYLIKTRGQQVTLSCSPISGHRSVSWYQQTPGQGLQFLFEYFSETQRNKGNFPGRFSGRQFSNSRSEMNVSTLELGDSALYLCASSTLLAGATYQETQYFGPGTRLLVL.

The CDR3 region is CASSLGSGETQYF. Here the CDR3 DNA reads TGTGCCAGCAGCTTAGGCAGCGGGGAGACCCAGTACTTC. The J gene is TRBJ2-5, the V gene TRBV7-9, with D possibly TRBD2 on 6 matching bases. The ends were cut back, 1 base at V and 5 bases at J, with 8 bases in the middle. This CDR3 is built from 13 residues. CDR1 is SEHNR and CDR2 is FQNEAQ in the germline V gene (reference sequence).

The V and J genes are TRBV18 and TRBJ2-5; D may be TRBD2 (6 bases). The CDR3 length is 14 residues. Trimming took off 6 bases at V and 3 bases at J, with 14 bases between the two ends. Germline V gene data show CDR1 as KGHSH and CDR2 as LQKENI. CDR3 residues: CASSAGSSKETQYF. In DNA form, the CDR3 reads TGTGCCAGCTCCGCGGGATCGAGCAAAGAGACCCAGTACTTC.

V is TRBV7-3 and J is TRBJ2-1, with TRBD2 identical over 15 bases. The V and J ends lost 3 bases and 7 bases, in that order; junction bases with no gene match: 4. From germline, CDR1 is SGHTA and CDR2 FQGTGA. The CDR3 is made up of 16 amino acids. CDR3: CASSFGLAGGGNEQFF. CDR3 nucleotides: TGTGCCAGCAGCTTCGGACTAGCGGGGGGGGGTAATGAGCAGTTCTTC.

The CDR3 region has the DNA TGTGCCAGCAGCGTAGGGGGACAGACCAACTATGGCTACACCTTC. Translating gives CASSVGGQTNYGYTF. The chain employs TRBV9 and TRBJ1-2, with 7 bases identical to TRBD1. The V and J ends lost 0 bases and 2 bases, in that order; junction bases with no gene match: 4. The CDR3 is 15 amino acids. In germline, CDR1 is SGDLS, CDR2 YYNGEE. The full variable domain, rest sourced from reference TRBV9 and TRBJ1-2, is DSGVTQTPKHLITATGQRVTLRCSPRSGDLSVYWYQQSLDQGLQFLIQYYNGEERAKGNILERFSAQQFPDLHSELNLSSLELGDSALYFCASSVGGQTNYGYTFGSGTRLTVV.

The V gene is TRBV25-1, the J gene TRBJ2-5, with TRBD1 matching 11 bases. V lost 1 base, J lost 2 bases, and 6 bases stayed unmatched. Looked up from germline, CDR1 is MGHDK and CDR2 is SYGVNS. The CDR3 contains 17 residues. In DNA form, the CDR3 reads TGTGCCAGCAGTGAATTACAAGGGACAGGGGGACAAGAGACCCAGTACTTC. Amino acid sequence: CASSELQGTGGQETQYF.

J is TRBJ2-5 and V is TRBV11-2, with a tentative D call TRBD2 (6 bases). In germline, CDR1 is SGHAT, CDR2 FQNNGV. CDR3 size: 15 residues. Trimming took off 5 bases at V and 5 bases at J, with 18 bases between the two ends. The CDR3 loop reads CASSETRPPRETQYF. CDR3 nucleotides: TGTGCCAGCAGCGAGACTAGGCCTCCCCGGGAGACCCAGTACTTC.